Sequencing of this TCR beta chain was carried out in a study of cytomegalovirus exposure and HLA in healthy donors. As for the study in general: In terms of ancestry, the Caucasian-associated cluster contained about four fifths of the approximately 430 genotyped donors. General observations from the study: In an earlier analysis, in some 500 donors, most V segments appeared productive either ~87% or ~30% of the time.

The PCR ran on 60 Vbeta and 13 Jbeta primers. TCRdb's table, derived via immunoSEQ multiplex PCR, lists solely in-frame clones and lacks some. The data show about 140,000 clones, with approximately 78% seen just once and around 3% held by the top ten. This clone was observed a single time. The antigen is undetermined. This clonotype was obtained from a female donor in good health and CMV-seronegative. What was sequenced was PBMCs.

The CDR3: CAWSVHWQDTGELFF. The CDR3 DNA follows: TGTGCCTGGAGTGTACATTGGCAGGACACCGGGGAGCTGTTTTTT. This chain joins TRBV30 and TRBJ2-2; D remains unclear. Trimming took off 0 bases at V and 3 bases at J, with 11 bases between the two ends. Germline CDR1 is GTSNPN and CDR2 is SVGIG (reference sequence). CDR3 length equals 15 residues.